The 27 T cell receptor beta chains given below trace back to one sample, sequenced in a study of identical twins (TCRdb year 2016). Receptors were amplified or captured by 5' RACE. Data came from an Illumina HiSeq 2000. TCRdb cleaned the public reads at Q25 with fastp, built clones with MiXCR and kept in-frame beta chains. One record per CDR3 amino acid sequence lists the most common genes and DNA. In all, the sample holds around 1.7 million distinct CDR3 sequences, and under 35% of those were seen once. The ten biggest clones cover approximately 0.25% of the sample. Material: cord blood. The source of these receptors is a newborn girl in good health.

This chain connects TRBV5-1 to TRBJ2-7; 7 nucleotides line up with TRBD1. This CDR3 region has 15 residues. V was pared by 0 bases and J by 0 bases, with 3 bases of the junction left unmatched. From germline, CDR1 is SGHRS and CDR2 YFSETQ. The chain's CDR3 is CASSLVTGPSYEQYF. CDR3 DNA: TGCGCCAGCAGCTTGGTGACAGGGCCCTCCTACGAGCAGTACTTC.

There are a few counts of this clonotype. The chain recombines TRBV5-1 with TRBJ2-3, with TRBD2 matching 10 bases. The CDR3 length is 17 residues. The germline CDR1 and CDR2 sequences are SGHRS and YFSETQ. Trimming at V came to 3 bases and at J to 4 bases, leaving 11 bases not matched to a gene. The CDR3 nucleotides read TGCGCCAGCAGCTCGCCCCCAAGAGCGGGGGGGTCAGATACGCAGTATTTT. It codes for CASSSPPRAGGSDTQYF.

As concerns this clonotype: It may be a read error: a sequence one base away is much more abundant. The rearrangement uses TRBV12-3 or TRBV12-4 and TRBJ2-1, with 8 bases fitting TRBD2. TRBJ2-7 explains the end of the DNA better; the J call may be wrong. The CDR3 consists of 16 residues. CDR3 sequence: CASSLKRGGSYNEQYF. The CDR3 nucleotides are TGTGCCAGCAGTTTAAAACGGGGGGGCTCCTACAATGAGCAGTACTTC.

In this sample, this clonotype turned up a few times. The V and J genes are TRBV5-6 and TRBJ1-1, with D hard to call. V was pared by 5 bases and J by 4 bases, with 15 bases between. The CDR3 has 14 amino acids. Germline V CDR1 and CDR2: SGHDT, YYEEEE. The CDR3 here is CASRRTVGGTEAFF. CDR3 sequence (DNA): TGTGCCAGCAGGCGAACCGTAGGCGGCACTGAAGCTTTCTTT.

This sequence joins TRBV9 and TRBJ2-7; D gene uncertain. The V and J ends lost 1 base and 5 bases respectively, with 10 bases between them. Germline lookup yields CDR1 SGDLS and CDR2 YYNGEE. CDR3 length: 13 amino acids. The CDR3 sequence is CASSVHQRDEQYF. Here the CDR3 DNA reads TGTGCCAGCAGCGTACACCAGCGCGACGAGCAGTACTTC.

V gene TRBV6-6 combines with J gene TRBJ1-5, with D possibly matching TRBD1 (6 bases). The CDR3 is made up of 17 amino acids. CDR1 and CDR2 (germline): MNHNY, SVGAGI (reference sequence). V was pared by 4 bases and J by 6 bases, with 22 bases between. The CDR3 DNA reads as TGTGCCAGCAGTTTAGGGGACACCCGCAAGGGGATTCAGCCCCAGCATTTT. Translation: CASSLGDTRKGIQPQHF.

The chain is built from TRBV27 and TRBJ1-1; TRBD1 is a possible D gene (5 bases). V lost 7 bases and J lost 1, with 16 bases in between. The CDR3 sequence is 15 residues long. In germline, CDR1 is MNHEY, CDR2 SMNVEV (reference sequence). CDR3 in DNA: TGTGCCAGCAAGATCGCAGGGTGGGGGAACACTGAAGCTTTCTTT. Translating gives CASKIAGWGNTEAFF.

The CDR3 spells CASSAIQGASTEAFF. The DNA for the CDR3 is TGTGCCAGCAGCGCCATACAGGGGGCGAGCACTGAAGCTTTCTTT. The gene calls are TRBV7-9 and TRBJ1-1, with 9 positions matching TRBD1. Trimming cost V 5 bases and J 4 bases; bases outside gene matches: 8. Germline CDR1 is SEHNR and CDR2 is FQNEAQ (reference sequence). This CDR3 contains 15 residues.

V usage is TRBV25-1 and J usage is TRBJ1-1, with TRBD1 as a possible D gene (5 bases). Germline V CDR1 and CDR2: MGHDK, SYGVNS. V shed 0 bases and J shed 0 bases, with 20 bases lying between them. The CDR3 spans 19 residues. The CDR3 DNA sequence: TGTGCCAGCAGTGAATATCTTGTCAGCCAGGGTCGCATGAACACTGAAGCTTTCTTT. This translates into CASSEYLVSQGRMNTEAFF.

The rearrangement links TRBV24-1 to TRBJ2-1; tentatively, D is TRBD1 (5 bases). V lost 3 bases and J lost 0, with 5 bases in between. This CDR3 is built from 14 residues. Germline V CDR1 and CDR2: KGHDR, SFDVKD. The DNA of the CDR3 is TGTGCCACCAGTGATGGACACTCCTACAATGAGCAGTTCTTC. Its protein product is CATSDGHSYNEQFF.

The chain carries TRBV7-2 and TRBJ1-2, with unresolved D. Germline lookup yields CDR1 SGHTA and CDR2 FQGNSA. Trimming took off 4 bases at V and 2 bases at J, with 5 bases between the two ends. CDR3 length: 12 amino acids. The CDR3 coding sequence is TGTGCCAGCAGCTCGTTCAACTATGGCTACACCTTC. As protein: CASSSFNYGYTF.

A note on this clonotype: The junction shows a germline mismatch at one end, possibly a read error. The rearrangement links TRBV7-7 to TRBJ2-5, with D perhaps TRBD2 (6 bases). CDR1 SSHAT and CDR2 FNYEAQ come from the germline V gene (reference sequence). This CDR3 region has 16 residues. The CDR3 is CASSIQSGFSYNEQYF. DNA for the CDR3: TGTGCTAGCAGCATCCAAAGCGGGTTCTCCTACAATGAGCAGTACTTC.

This clonotype was picked up a small number of times. This chain joins TRBV25-1 and TRBJ1-2; D might be TRBD1 (6 bases). Per the germline V gene, CDR1 is MGHDK and CDR2 is SYGVNS. V shed 2 bases and J shed 4 bases, with 14 bases lying between them. The CDR3 length is 15 residues. Here the CDR3 reads CASSERRGGLYGYTF. The CDR3 DNA reads as TGTGCCAGCAGTGAACGTCGGGGGGGGCTCTATGGCTACACCTTC.

There are many counts of this clonotype. This chain joins TRBV27 and TRBJ2-7; weak D call: TRBD1 (6 bases). Trimming pared 2 bases from V and 6 bases from J, leaving 11 bases between. There are 13 residues in the CDR3. Germline loops: CDR1 MNHEY, CDR2 SMNVEV (reference sequence). CDR3 bases: TGTGCCAGCAGTTTAGTTCCGACAGGCGAGCAGTACTTC. As protein: CASSLVPTGEQYF.

This chain joins TRBV6-2 or TRBV6-3 and TRBJ2-4, with D perhaps matching TRBD1 or TRBD2 (5 bases each). The better agreement between TRBJ2-7 and the DNA end casts doubt on the J call. The CDR3 is made up of 15 amino acids. Germline V gene data show CDR1 as MNHEY and CDR2 as SVGEGT. CDR3 DNA: TGTGCCAGCAGGACAACCGGGACGGCCAAAAACGAGCAGTACTTC. Translated: CASRTTGTAKNEQYF.

This clonotype was detected once. The chain links TRBV7-2 to TRBJ1-6; D is ambiguous. V lost 7 bases and J 5 bases, leaving 18 bases between the germline ends. The germline V gene encodes CDR1 SGHTA and CDR2 FQGNSA. The CDR3 runs to 16 residues. This CDR3 is CASKRAQTFNNSPLHF. DNA for the CDR3: TGTGCCAGCAAGCGGGCGCAGACCTTTAATAATTCACCCCTCCACTTT.

V and J are TRBV7-9 and TRBJ2-4; tentative D call: TRBD2 (5 bases). This CDR3 contains 15 residues. Germline lookup yields CDR1 SEHNR and CDR2 FQNEAQ (reference sequence). Trimming stripped 0 bases from V and 13 bases from J, with 19 bases between. Here the CDR3 DNA reads TGTGCCAGCAGCTTAGCTGAGGGCATCGTGAGGGTCCAGTACTTC. Its translation is CASSLAEGIVRVQYF.

The chain is built from TRBV5-1 and TRBJ2-2, with D unresolved. Germline V gene sequence: CDR1 SGHRS, CDR2 YFSETQ. This CDR3 is built from 13 residues. Trimming pared 4 bases from V and 6 bases from J, leaving 10 bases between. The CDR3 coding sequence is TGCGCCAGCAGCCTACAACATCCCGGGGAGCTGTTTTTT. Protein sequence: CASSLQHPGELFF.

This clonotype has at least ten counts. The rearrangement links TRBV27 to TRBJ2-5; tentatively, D is TRBD2 (6 bases). The CDR3 spans 13 residues. Germline V gene lookup returns CDR1 MNHEY and CDR2 SMNVEV (reference sequence). The germline V and J ends were trimmed by 2 bases and 5 bases, with 9 bases remaining between them. CDR3 residues: CASSLMEGETQYF. The CDR3 DNA is TGTGCCAGCAGTTTAATGGAGGGGGAGACCCAGTACTTC.

V and J are TRBV20-1 and TRBJ2-7; TRBD1 might be the D (6 bases). V was pared by 6 bases and J by 4 bases, with 16 bases between. In germline, CDR1 is DFQATT, CDR2 SNEGSKA (reference sequence). The CDR3 is 13 amino acids. CDR3 DNA: TGCAGTGCCCCGGGACATTGGAGGTACGAGCAGTACTTC. Protein sequence: CSAPGHWRYEQYF.

This clonotype showed up many times. This chain joins TRBV4-1 and TRBJ2-7; 7 bases match TRBD2. There are 15 residues in the CDR3. The germline CDR1 and CDR2 sequences are MGHRA and YSYEKL. The V and J ends lost 1 base and 1 base, in that order; junction bases with no gene match: 4. CDR3: CASSQAPSGSYEQYF. Here the CDR3 DNA reads TGCGCCAGCAGCCAAGCTCCTAGCGGATCCTACGAGCAGTACTTC.

This clonotype was observed a handful of times. V gene TRBV6-2 or TRBV6-3 combines with J gene TRBJ1-1; D is unclear. Trimming cost V 0 bases and J 0 bases, with 8 bases left between them. CDR1 is MNHEY and CDR2 is SVGEGT in the germline V gene. The CDR3 has 15 amino acids. For the CDR3, the DNA is TGTGCCAGCAGTTACTCCGGCAGGTTGAACACTGAAGCTTTCTTT. Translation: CASSYSGRLNTEAFF.

The chain carries TRBV20-1 and TRBJ1-2; D is perhaps TRBD1 (5 bases). From germline, CDR1 is DFQATT and CDR2 SNEGSKA (reference sequence). V was shortened by 3 bases and J by 6 bases, with 17 bases between the two germline ends. The CDR3 spans 14 residues. This CDR3 is CSASSDKGPHGYTF. CDR3 in DNA: TGCAGTGCTAGCTCCGACAAGGGACCCCATGGCTACACCTTC.

The V call is TRBV12-3 or TRBV12-4, the J call TRBJ2-7; TRBD1 agrees at 8 bases. The CDR3 is made up of 18 amino acids. J was trimmed by 3 bases and V by 1 base; bases with no gene match: 14. The CDR3, as DNA: TGTGCCAGCAGTTTAGGTTTATCCGGGACAGGACTTCTCTACGAGCAGTACTTC. Its protein product is CASSLGLSGTGLLYEQYF.

This clonotype was observed a few times. The CDR3 DNA reads TGTGCCACCAGCAGATATCCGGGACAGATACACAATGAGCAGTTCTTC. Protein: CATSRYPGQIHNEQFF. V is TRBV15 and J is TRBJ2-1; 7 bases are a match to TRBD1. This CDR3 has 16 residues. With 2 bases clipped from V and 5 bases from J, the junction kept 9 bases outside the gene matches. CDR1 LNHNV and CDR2 YYDKDF come from the germline V gene (reference sequence).

On this clonotype: At one end, the junction sequence differs from germline, possibly due to a read error. The CDR3, as DNA: TGCGCCAGCAGCCAAGAAACCGACCACTGGGGAACTTCTGGGGACAACGTCCTGACTTTC. It specifies CASSQETDHWGTSGDNVLTF. The chain joins TRBV4-1 to TRBJ2-6; D unresolved. Germline V gene lookup returns CDR1 MGHRA and CDR2 YSYEKL. There are 20 residues in the CDR3.

This chain connects TRBV6-1 to TRBJ1-1; D gene unclear. The CDR3 covers 13 residues. Germline values: CDR1 MNHNS, CDR2 SASEGT. The germline V and J ends were trimmed by 8 bases and 1 base, with 11 bases remaining between them. CDR3 sequence reads: CASQPGRNTEAFF. The CDR3 nucleotides are TGTGCCAGCCAACCCGGCCGGAACACTGAAGCTTTCTTT.